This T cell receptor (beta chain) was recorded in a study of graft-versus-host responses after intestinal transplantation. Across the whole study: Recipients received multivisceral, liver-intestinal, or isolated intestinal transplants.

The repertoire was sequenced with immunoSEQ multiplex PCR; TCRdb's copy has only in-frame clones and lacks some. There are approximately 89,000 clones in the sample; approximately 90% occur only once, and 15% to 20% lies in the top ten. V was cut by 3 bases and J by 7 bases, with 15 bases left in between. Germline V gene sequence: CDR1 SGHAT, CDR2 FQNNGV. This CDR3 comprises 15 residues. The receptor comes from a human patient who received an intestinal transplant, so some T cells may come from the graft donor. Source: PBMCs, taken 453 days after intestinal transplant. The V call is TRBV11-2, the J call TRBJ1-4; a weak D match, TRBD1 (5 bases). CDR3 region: CASSFGTGFGEKLFF. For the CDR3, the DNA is TGTGCCAGCAGCTTCGGGACGGGGTTTGGTGAAAAACTGTTTTTT. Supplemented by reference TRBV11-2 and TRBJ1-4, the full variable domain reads EAGVAQSPRYKIIEKRQSVAFWCNPISGHATLYWYQQILGQGPKLLIQFQNNGVVDDSQLPKDRFSAERLKGVDSTLKIQPAKLEDSAVYLCASSFGTGFGEKLFFGSGTQLSVL.